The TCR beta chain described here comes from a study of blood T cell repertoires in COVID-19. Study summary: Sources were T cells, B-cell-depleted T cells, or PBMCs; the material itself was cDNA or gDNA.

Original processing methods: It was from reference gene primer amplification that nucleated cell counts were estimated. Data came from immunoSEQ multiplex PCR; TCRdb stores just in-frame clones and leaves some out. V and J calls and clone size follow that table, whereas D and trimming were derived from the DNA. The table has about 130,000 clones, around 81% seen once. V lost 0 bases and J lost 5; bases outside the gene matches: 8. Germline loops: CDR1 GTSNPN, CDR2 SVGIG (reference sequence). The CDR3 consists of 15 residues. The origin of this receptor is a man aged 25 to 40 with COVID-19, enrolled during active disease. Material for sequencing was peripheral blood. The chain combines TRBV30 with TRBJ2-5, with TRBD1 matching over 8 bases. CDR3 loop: CAWSVVQGAGETQYF. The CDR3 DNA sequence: TGTGCCTGGAGTGTAGTGCAGGGGGCTGGCGAGACCCAGTACTTC.